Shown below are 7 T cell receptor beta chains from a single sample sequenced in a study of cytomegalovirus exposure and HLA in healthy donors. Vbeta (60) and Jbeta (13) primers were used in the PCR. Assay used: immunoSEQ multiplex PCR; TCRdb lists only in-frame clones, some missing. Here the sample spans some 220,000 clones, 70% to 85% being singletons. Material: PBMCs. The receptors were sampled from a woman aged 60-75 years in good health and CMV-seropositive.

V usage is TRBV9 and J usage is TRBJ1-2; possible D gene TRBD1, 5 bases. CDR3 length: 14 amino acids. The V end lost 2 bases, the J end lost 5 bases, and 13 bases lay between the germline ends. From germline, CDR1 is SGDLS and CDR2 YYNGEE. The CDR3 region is CASSVGAGGYGYTF. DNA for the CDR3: TGTGCCAGCAGCGTCGGGGCGGGGGGGTATGGCTACACCTTC.

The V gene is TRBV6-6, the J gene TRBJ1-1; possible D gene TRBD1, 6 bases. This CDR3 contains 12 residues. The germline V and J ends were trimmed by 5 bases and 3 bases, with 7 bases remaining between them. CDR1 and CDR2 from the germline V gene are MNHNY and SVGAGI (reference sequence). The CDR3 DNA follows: TGTGCCAGCAGTACAGGGTACACTGAAGCTTTCTTT. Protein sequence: CASSTGYTEAFF.

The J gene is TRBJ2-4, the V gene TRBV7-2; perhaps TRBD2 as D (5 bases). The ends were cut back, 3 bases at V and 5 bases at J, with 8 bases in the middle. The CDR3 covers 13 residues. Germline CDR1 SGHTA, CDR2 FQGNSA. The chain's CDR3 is CASSFAGENIQYF. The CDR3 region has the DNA TGTGCCAGCAGCTTTGCCGGGGAAAACATTCAGTACTTC. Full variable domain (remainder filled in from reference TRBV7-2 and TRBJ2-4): GAGVSQSPSNKVTEKGKDVELRCDPISGHTALYWYRQSLGQGLEFLIYFQGNSAPDKSGLPSDRFSAERTGGSVSTLTIQRTQQEDSAVYLCASSFAGENIQYFGAGTRLSVL.

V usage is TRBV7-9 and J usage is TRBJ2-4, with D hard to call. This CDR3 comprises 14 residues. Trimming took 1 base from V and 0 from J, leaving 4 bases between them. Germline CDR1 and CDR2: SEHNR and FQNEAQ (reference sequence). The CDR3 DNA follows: TGTGCCAGCAGCTTAGGGCTAGCCAAAAACATTCAGTACTTC. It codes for CASSLGLAKNIQYF.

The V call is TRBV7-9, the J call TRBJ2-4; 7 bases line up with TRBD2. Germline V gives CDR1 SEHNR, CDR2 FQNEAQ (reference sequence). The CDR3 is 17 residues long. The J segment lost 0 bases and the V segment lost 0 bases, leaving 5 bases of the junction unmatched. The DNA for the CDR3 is TGTGCCAGCAGCTTAGCTGCGGGAGAGTTAGCCAAAAACATTCAGTACTTC. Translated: CASSLAAGELAKNIQYF.

The CDR3 spells CASSRQVRYGYTF. Here the CDR3 DNA reads TGTGCCAGCAGCCGACAGGTCCGATATGGCTACACCTTC. This chain uses TRBV5-6 with TRBJ1-2; tentative D call: TRBD1 (6 bases). Germline lookup yields CDR1 SGHDT and CDR2 YYEEEE. This CDR3 spans 13 amino acids. Trimming took off 4 bases at V and 5 bases at J, with 12 bases between the two ends.

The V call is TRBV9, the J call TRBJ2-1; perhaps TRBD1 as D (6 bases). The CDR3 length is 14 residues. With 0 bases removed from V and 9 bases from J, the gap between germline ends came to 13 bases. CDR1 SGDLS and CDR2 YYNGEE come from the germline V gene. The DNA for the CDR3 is TGTGCCAGCAGCGTAGCTACAGGGTTAAGTGAGCAGTTCTTC. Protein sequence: CASSVATGLSEQFF. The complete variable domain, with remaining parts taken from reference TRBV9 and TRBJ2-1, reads DSGVTQTPKHLITATGQRVTLRCSPRSGDLSVYWYQQSLDQGLQFLIQYYNGEERAKGNILERFSAQQFPDLHSELNLSSLELGDSALYFCASSVATGLSEQFFGPGTRLTVL.